The 11 T cell receptor beta chains below all came from one sample that was sequenced in a study of monozygotic twins with inflammatory bowel disease. TCRdb reworked the 5' RACE reads into one entry per CDR3 protein, no DNA. The sample table includes about 160,000 distinct CDR3 sequences. Sequences were obtained from blood. The receptors come from a human donor with ulcerative colitis or Crohn's disease, or a healthy co-twin of an affected twin (not recorded which).

J is TRBJ1-6 and V is TRBV7-9. The CDR3 runs 15 residues. Germline-derived CDR1 and CDR2 are SEHNR and FQNEAQ (reference sequence). The CDR3 loop reads CASSRWALMDSPLHF.

The V call is TRBV9, the J call TRBJ2-2. CDR1 and CDR2 from the germline V gene are SGDLS and YYNGEE. The CDR3 spans 14 residues. CDR3 amino acids: CASSVEVDTGELFF.

This sequence joins TRBV4-3 and TRBJ2-7; TCRdb's D gene call, TRBD2, goes unchecked for lack of DNA. The CDR3 has 18 amino acids. Germline CDR1 LGHNA, CDR2 YSLEER. CDR3 region: CASSQVGDGRAKSYEQYF.

The rearrangement uses TRBV5-6 and TRBJ2-7; as DNA is missing, the TRBD1 call by TCRdb cannot be tested. Germline V CDR1 and CDR2: SGHDT, YYEEEE. This CDR3 has 13 residues. The CDR3 loop reads CASSQRQARRQYF.

V usage is TRBV19 and J usage is TRBJ2-1; with no DNA, the TCRdb D assignment of TRBD1 cannot be verified. Per germline, CDR1 LNHDA and CDR2 SQIVND (reference sequence). The CDR3 length is 14 residues. The CDR3: CASSIRTGEHEQFF. Supplemented by reference TRBV19 and TRBJ2-1, the full variable domain reads DGGITQSPKYLFRKEGQNVTLSCEQNLNHDAMYWYRQDPGQGLRLIYYSQIVNDFQKGDIAEGYSVSREKKESFPLTVTSAQKNPTAFYLCASSIRTGEHEQFFGPGTRLTVL.

The chain links TRBV5-1 to TRBJ1-2; TCRdb's assignment of TRBD1 cannot be checked, as there is no DNA. Germline loops: CDR1 SGHRS, CDR2 YFSETQ. The CDR3 spans 15 residues. The CDR3 loop is CASNEGAGGLDGYTF.

The genes are TRBV2 and TRBJ1-2; TCRdb's D gene call, TRBD1, goes unchecked for lack of DNA. The germline V gene encodes CDR1 SNHLY and CDR2 FYNNEI. The CDR3 runs 17 residues. The CDR3 here is CASSELTWVQGTYGYTF.

The gene calls are TRBV20-1 and TRBJ2-3; TCRdb picks TRBD1, but there is no DNA to check that call. This CDR3 has 16 amino acids. Germline lookup yields CDR1 DFQATT and CDR2 SNEGSKA (reference sequence). Here the CDR3 reads CSARDLAPGMGDTQYF.

CDR3 region: CASSLSGRGVREQFF. This rearrangement joins TRBV7-2 to TRBJ2-1; the TCRdb call, TRBD1, lacks DNA for checking. Per germline, CDR1 SGHTA and CDR2 FQGNSA. The CDR3 length is 15 residues. Complete variable domain (other parts from reference TRBV7-2 and TRBJ2-1): GAGVSQSPSNKVTEKGKDVELRCDPISGHTALYWYRQSLGQGLEFLIYFQGNSAPDKSGLPSDRFSAERTGGSVSTLTIQRTQQEDSAVYLCASSLSGRGVREQFFGPGTRLTVL.

The CDR3 reads CASRPGQGSEAFF. The chain joins TRBV6-5 to TRBJ1-1; the TRBD1 assignment by TCRdb is unverifiable without DNA. The CDR3 is 13 residues long. Germline V CDR1 and CDR2: MNHEY, SVGAGI.

The chain is built from TRBV4-1 and TRBJ2-4. The CDR3 contains 15 residues. Germline V gene lookup returns CDR1 MGHRA and CDR2 YSYEKL. CDR3 sequence: CASSQAVLAKNIQYF.